These 23 T cell receptor beta chains came from one sample sequenced in a study of blood T cell repertoires in COVID-19. Produced via immunoSEQ multiplex PCR; TCRdb's table is partial and in-frame only. Of a few hundred thousand clones detected, about 90% appear once; the ten largest clones hold 1.2%. The sample taken for sequencing was PBMCs or T cells enriched from blood (not recorded which). These TCRs come from a human donor in a cohort exposed to, infected with or recovered from COVID-19 (not recorded which). The donor label of this sample is uncertain.

The chain couples TRBV24-1 to TRBJ1-2; D may be TRBD1 (6 bases). This CDR3 spans 14 amino acids. Trimming removed 2 bases from V and 6 bases from J, with 12 bases in between. From germline, CDR1 is KGHDR and CDR2 SFDVKD. CDR3 coding DNA: TGTGCCACCAGTGATTCGGGCAGGGGTCATGGCTACACCTTC. Protein sequence: CATSDSGRGHGYTF.

The rearrangement links TRBV27 to TRBJ1-6; D remains unclear. V lost 6 bases to trimming and J lost 6 bases, with 15 bases between them. Germline V gene data show CDR1 as MNHEY and CDR2 as SMNVEV (reference sequence). This CDR3 is 15 amino acids long. The CDR3 nucleotides are TGTGCCAGCAGAAGTTCTACCGTCCCTAATTCACCCCTCCACTTT. Translated: CASRSSTVPNSPLHF.

The V gene is TRBV7-9, the J gene TRBJ1-1, with D perhaps matching TRBD1 (6 bases). CDR3 length: 14 amino acids. The V and J ends lost 4 bases and 4 bases respectively, with 13 bases between them. The germline CDR1 and CDR2 sequences are SEHNR and FQNEAQ (reference sequence). The chain's CDR3 is CASSSQGRSTEAFF. In DNA form, the CDR3 reads TGTGCCAGCAGCTCACAGGGCCGGAGCACTGAAGCTTTCTTT. The full variable domain, with the rest looked up from reference TRBV7-9 and TRBJ1-1, is DTGVSQNPRHKITKRGQNVTFRCDPISEHNRLYWYRQTLGQGPEFLTYFQNEAQLEKSRLLSDRFSAERPKGSFSTLEIQRTEQGDSAMYLCASSSQGRSTEAFFGQGTRLTVV.

This rearrangement joins TRBV10-3 to TRBJ2-3, with 8 nucleotides matching TRBD2. Looked up from germline, CDR1 is ENHRY and CDR2 is SYGVKD. The CDR3 has 16 residues. Trimming took 0 bases from V and 2 from J; bases not matched to a gene: 4. CDR3 residues: CAISESGRGATDTQYF. CDR3 bases: TGTGCCATCAGTGAGTCAGGGCGGGGGGCCACAGATACGCAGTATTTT.

CDR3 bases: TGTGCCTGGGGCCGGGACAGGCTAAACACCGGGGAGCTGTTTTTT. Protein sequence: CAWGRDRLNTGELFF. This chain connects TRBV30 to TRBJ2-2; 8 bases are shared with TRBD1. Losses at the gene ends were 5 bases for V and 2 bases for J; bases not matched to a gene: 7. CDR3 size: 15 residues. The germline gives CDR1 GTSNPN, CDR2 SVGIG (reference sequence).

CDR3 region: CASSFGGVYNEQFF. For the CDR3, the DNA is TGTGCCAGCAGCTTTGGGGGGGTATACAATGAGCAGTTCTTC. The chain has TRBV7-9 and TRBJ2-1; TRBD2 matches 7 bases. The CDR3 has 14 amino acids. Germline V lookup: CDR1 SEHNR, CDR2 FQNEAQ (reference sequence). Trimming cost V 3 bases and J 4 bases; bases outside gene matches: 3.

The V and J genes are TRBV7-9 and TRBJ2-5; possibly TRBD2 for D (5 bases). Germline CDR1 reads SEHNR; CDR2 reads FQNEAQ (reference sequence). Trimming left V 6 bases short and J 3 bases short, with 20 bases between. The CDR3 covers 16 residues. Written as DNA, the CDR3 is TGTGCCAGCAGTTCTACCCCGAGACTAAGGAAAGAGACCCAGTACTTC. Protein product: CASSSTPRLRKETQYF.

V gene TRBV30 combines with J gene TRBJ2-7; D is perhaps TRBD1 (7 bases). CDR1 and CDR2 (germline): GTSNPN, SVGIG (reference sequence). Between the trimmed V and J ends, which lost 7 bases and 8 bases, there was a span of 24 bases. This CDR3 is built from 14 residues. Here the CDR3 DNA reads TGTGCCTCCAGAGAGGCAGGGGGGTCGGGCAAGCAGTACTTC. Its translation is CASREAGGSGKQYF. The full variable domain, completed using reference TRBV30 and TRBJ2-7, is SQTIHQWPATLVQPVGSPLSLECTVEGTSNPNLYWYRQAAGRGLQLLFYSVGIGQISSEVPQNLSASRPQDRQFILSSKKLLLSDSGFYLCASREAGGSGKQYFGPGTRLTVT.

V and J are TRBV5-1 and TRBJ2-3, with D maybe TRBD2 (5 bases). Germline CDR1 and CDR2: SGHRS and YFSETQ. The CDR3 sequence is 14 residues long. Trimming took 2 bases from V and 4 from J, leaving 11 bases between them. The CDR3 region has the DNA TGCGCCAGCAGCTTCGAGCGGCGCGCAGATACGCAGTATTTT. Protein: CASSFERRADTQYF. The whole variable domain, filled in from reference TRBV5-1 and TRBJ2-3, reads KAGVTQTPRYLIKTRGQQVTLSCSPISGHRSVSWYQQTPGQGLQFLFEYFSETQRNKGNFPGRFSGRQFSNSRSEMNVSTLELGDSALYLCASSFERRADTQYFGPGTRLTVL.

This chain connects TRBV10-3 to TRBJ2-5; the D gene is possibly TRBD2 (5 bases). V gave up 11 bases and J gave up 0 bases, with 10 bases separating them. Germline loops: CDR1 ENHRY, CDR2 SYGVKD. This CDR3 is 12 amino acids long. The CDR3 loop reads CAAGGYQETQYF. The CDR3 region has the DNA TGTGCCGCGGGCGGGTACCAAGAGACCCAGTACTTC.

The chain carries TRBV10-3 and TRBJ2-1, with D perhaps TRBD2 (5 bases). The germline V gene has CDR1 ENHRY and CDR2 SYGVKD. The ends were cut back, 2 bases at V and 0 bases at J, with 8 bases in the middle. This CDR3 is built from 15 residues. CDR3 sequence reads: CAISETSGSYNEQFF. The CDR3 nucleotides read TGTGCCATCAGTGAGACCAGCGGCTCCTACAATGAGCAGTTCTTC.

A single count supports this clone. V and J are TRBV7-3 and TRBJ2-1; weak D call: TRBD2 (6 bases). Germline V gene sequence: CDR1 SGHTA, CDR2 FQGTGA. CDR3 size: 15 residues. The V gene lost 2 bases and the J gene lost 0 bases, with 8 bases spanning the gap. The CDR3, as DNA: TGTGCCAGCAGCTTAGCGGGGACCTCCTACAATGAGCAGTTCTTC. Translating it yields CASSLAGTSYNEQFF. The full variable domain, with the rest looked up from reference TRBV7-3 and TRBJ2-1, is GAGVSQTPSNKVTEKGKYVELRCDPISGHTALYWYRQSLGQGPEFLIYFQGTGAADDSGLPNDRFFAVRPEGSVSTLKIQRTERGDSAVYLCASSLAGTSYNEQFFGPGTRLTVL.

Here the CDR3 DNA reads TGCAGCTTGGCTTCAGACAGGGAAGCTTTCTTT. Protein product: CSLASDREAFF. This chain uses TRBV20-1 with TRBJ1-1; D is possibly TRBD1 (6 bases). Germline assignment: CDR1 DFQATT and CDR2 SNEGSKA (reference sequence). This CDR3 is 11 amino acids long.

The V gene is TRBV5-8, the J gene TRBJ2-3; the D is unclear. The V gene's germline CDR1 is SGHTS and CDR2 YDEGEE. The CDR3 covers 12 residues. Trimming left V 6 bases short and J 7 bases short, with 12 bases between. The CDR3 sequence is CASTPSAYTQYF. CDR3 nucleotide sequence: TGTGCCAGCACTCCCAGCGCCTATACGCAGTATTTT.

A single count supports this clone. The chain has TRBV5-1 and TRBJ1-4, with 7 bases aligning to TRBD1. Germline V gives CDR1 SGHRS, CDR2 YFSETQ. This CDR3 region has 14 residues. Trimming took 4 bases from V and 6 from J; bases not matched to a gene: 6. Written as DNA, the CDR3 is TGCGCCAGCAGCGACAGGGACAGCGATGAAAAACTGTTTTTT. Amino acids: CASSDRDSDEKLFF. The complete variable domain, with remaining parts taken from reference TRBV5-1 and TRBJ1-4, reads KAGVTQTPRYLIKTRGQQVTLSCSPISGHRSVSWYQQTPGQGLQFLFEYFSETQRNKGNFPGRFSGRQFSNSRSEMNVSTLELGDSALYLCASSDRDSDEKLFFGSGTQLSVL.

The rearrangement links TRBV27 to TRBJ1-2, with TRBD1 matching over 7 bases. V lost 0 bases to trimming and J lost 5 bases; unmatched junction nucleotides: 18. The CDR3 is made up of 19 amino acids. Germline CDR1 is MNHEY and CDR2 is SMNVEV (reference sequence). This CDR3 reads CASSLSGRGAIPGLYGYTF. CDR3 in DNA: TGTGCCAGCAGTTTATCGGGCAGGGGGGCAATTCCAGGGCTTTATGGCTACACCTTC.

This sequence joins TRBV6-4 and TRBJ1-6; 7 bases fit TRBD1. CDR1 is MRHNA and CDR2 is SNTAGT in the germline V gene. With V trimmed by 3 bases and J by 6 bases, 5 bases remained unmatched. This CDR3 is 15 amino acids long. The CDR3 loop is CASSDLGGGNSPLHF. The CDR3 coding sequence is TGTGCCAGCAGTGATTTAGGGGGCGGTAATTCACCCCTCCACTTT.

The chain couples TRBV6-5 to TRBJ2-7, with D perhaps matching TRBD2 (6 bases). The CDR3 runs to 13 residues. Trimming removed 8 bases at V and 5 bases at J, with 16 bases between. Germline loops: CDR1 MNHEY, CDR2 SVGAGI. CDR3 sequence: CASGGLNPDEQYF. CDR3 nucleotides: TGTGCCAGCGGAGGGTTGAATCCGGACGAGCAGTACTTC.

The chain uses TRBV10-3 and TRBJ2-5; D gene uncertain. The germline V gene has CDR1 ENHRY and CDR2 SYGVKD. Trimming cost V 0 bases and J 4 bases, with 9 bases left between them. This CDR3 spans 14 amino acids. CDR3 protein: CAISESGQVETQYF. The DNA of the CDR3 is TGTGCCATCAGTGAGTCGGGCCAAGTAGAGACCCAGTACTTC.

This clone was detected a few times. The rearrangement uses TRBV5-1 and TRBJ2-7, with 9 bases fitting TRBD1. Per the germline V gene, CDR1 is SGHRS and CDR2 is YFSETQ. This CDR3 region has 15 residues. After removal of 2 bases from V and 2 bases from J, the junction contained 5 bases not matched to a gene. As DNA, the CDR3 is TGCGCCAGCAGCTTAACGGGACAGGGTGCCTACGAGCAGTACTTC. This translates into CASSLTGQGAYEQYF.

This clone was found a few times. V is TRBV14 and J is TRBJ2-7; tentative D call: TRBD2 (7 bases). CDR3 length: 17 amino acids. Germline V gene sequence: CDR1 SGHDN, CDR2 FVKESK. V shed 3 bases and J shed 0 bases, with 18 bases lying between them. CDR3 sequence: CASSQRGGLAPSYEQYF. The CDR3 DNA is TGTGCCAGCAGCCAGAGGGGGGGTTTAGCCCCCTCCTACGAGCAGTACTTC.

The chain joins TRBV6-6 to TRBJ2-7; D not certain. The CDR3 has 12 amino acids. Germline values: CDR1 MNHNY, CDR2 SVGAGI (reference sequence). Trimming took 5 bases from V and 1 from J, leaving 6 bases between them. The CDR3 DNA is TGTGCCAGCAGTCGCAGATCCTACGAGCAGTACTTC. It specifies CASSRRSYEQYF.

V is TRBV6-5 and J is TRBJ2-7; the match to TRBD1 covers 10 bases. CDR3 length equals 14 residues. The germline V gene encodes CDR1 MNHEY and CDR2 SVGAGI. Trimming cost V 6 bases and J 4 bases; bases outside gene matches: 6. In DNA, the CDR3 is TGTGCCAGCAGGGCACCGGGACAGGGGTACGAGCAGTACTTC. This gives the protein CASRAPGQGYEQYF.